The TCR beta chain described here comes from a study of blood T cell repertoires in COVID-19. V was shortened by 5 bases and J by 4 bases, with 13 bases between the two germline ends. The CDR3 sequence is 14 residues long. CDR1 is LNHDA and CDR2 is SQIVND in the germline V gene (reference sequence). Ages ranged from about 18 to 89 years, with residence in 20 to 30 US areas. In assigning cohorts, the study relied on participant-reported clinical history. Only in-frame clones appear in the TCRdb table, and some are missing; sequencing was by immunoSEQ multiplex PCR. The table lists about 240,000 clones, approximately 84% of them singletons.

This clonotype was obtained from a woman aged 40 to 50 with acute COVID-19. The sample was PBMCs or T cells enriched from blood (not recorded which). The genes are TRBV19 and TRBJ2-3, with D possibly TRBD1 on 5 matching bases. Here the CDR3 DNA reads TGTGCCAGTAGTGCCATAGACAGTCCAGATACGCAGTATTTT. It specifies CASSAIDSPDTQYF.